This passage covers 7 T cell receptor beta chains from one sample sequenced in a study of blood T cell repertoires in COVID-19. Libraries were prepared by immunoSEQ multiplex PCR; TCRdb keeps only in-frame clonotypes and omits some of them. The sample yields approximately 98,000 clones, over 80% seen once. The source material was peripheral blood. Receptors were obtained from a man older than 75 with acute or convalescent COVID-19.

The chain has TRBV2 and TRBJ1-5; D might be TRBD1 (5 bases). The CDR3 totals 16 residues. Germline CDR1 SNHLY, CDR2 FYNNEI. V lost 6 bases and J 1 base, leaving 16 bases between the germline ends. The CDR3 loop reads CASRGGRGESNQPQHF. CDR3 coding DNA: TGTGCCAGCAGGGGGGGGAGGGGCGAGAGCAATCAGCCCCAGCATTTT.

The chain combines TRBV5-4 with TRBJ2-1; D is possibly TRBD2 (5 bases). Deletions cut 4 bases from V and 0 bases from J, with 14 bases between. Germline V CDR1 and CDR2: SGHNT, YYREEE (reference sequence). The CDR3 spans 16 residues. The chain's CDR3 is CASSAGGPSSYNEQFF. For the CDR3, the DNA is TGTGCCAGCAGCGCTGGCGGGCCCAGCTCCTACAATGAGCAGTTCTTC.

The V gene is TRBV5-1, the J gene TRBJ1-1, with 12 positions matching TRBD1. Germline V gene lookup returns CDR1 SGHRS and CDR2 YFSETQ. V was pared by 5 bases and J by 2 bases, with 1 base of the junction left unmatched. The length of the CDR3 is 14 residues. CDR3 residues: CASSGTGGNTEAFF. The CDR3 coding sequence is TGCGCCAGCAGTGGGACAGGGGGCAACACTGAAGCTTTCTTT.

The chain carries TRBV28 and TRBJ1-1; 8 bases line up with TRBD1. After removal of 1 base from V and 5 bases from J, the junction contained 6 bases not matched to a gene. From germline, CDR1 is MDHEN and CDR2 SYDVKM. The CDR3 is made up of 15 amino acids. The CDR3 sequence is CASSLSRTGRTEAFF. The CDR3, as DNA: TGTGCCAGCAGTTTATCTCGGACAGGGAGGACTGAAGCTTTCTTT.

The CDR3: CASSVEIQGGNTGELFF. CDR3 coding DNA: TGTGCCAGCAGCGTAGAAATACAGGGCGGGAACACCGGGGAGCTGTTTTTT. This chain uses TRBV9 with TRBJ2-2; tentatively, D is TRBD1 (6 bases). Germline V CDR1 and CDR2: SGDLS, YYNGEE. This CDR3 comprises 17 residues. Trimming stripped 0 bases from V and 1 base from J, with 13 bases between.

This clone was seen only a few times. CDR3 bases: TGTGCCAGCAGTTTCGCGGGAGACAAAAACATTCAGTACTTC. Protein product: CASSFAGDKNIQYF. The V gene is TRBV28, the J gene TRBJ2-4; 7 nucleotides agree with TRBD2. In germline, CDR1 is MDHEN, CDR2 SYDVKM. CDR3 length: 14 amino acids. J was trimmed by 3 bases and V by 3 bases; bases with no gene match: 2.

V and J are TRBV11-3 and TRBJ2-2; D is perhaps TRBD2 (6 bases). V was pared by 5 bases and J by 2 bases, with 12 bases between. Germline CDR1 reads SGHNT; CDR2 reads YENEEA. The CDR3 length is 15 residues. The CDR3 region is CASSPGTGNTGELFF. CDR3 DNA sequence: TGTGCCAGCAGCCCGGGGACTGGTAACACCGGGGAGCTGTTTTTT.